This TCR beta chain emerged from a study of control samples from healthy donors and cancer patients. Clones were read by immunoSEQ multiplex PCR, and TCRdb kept only the in-frame ones, dropping some. This table has around 110,000 clones, approximately 90% appearing once. The germline V gene encodes CDR1 SGHNT and CDR2 YYREEE (reference sequence). J lost 4 bases, V lost 10 bases, and 13 bases had no gene match. This CDR3 contains 15 residues. Sequencing input: PBMCs. This sequence was found in a woman aged 45-65 years with colorectal cancer. The chain combines TRBV5-4 with TRBJ2-1, with 8 bases fitting TRBD1. CDR3 amino acids: CAVSTAGGSYNEQFF. CDR3 DNA sequence: TGTGCCGTTTCAACCGCAGGGGGCTCTTACAATGAGCAGTTCTTC.